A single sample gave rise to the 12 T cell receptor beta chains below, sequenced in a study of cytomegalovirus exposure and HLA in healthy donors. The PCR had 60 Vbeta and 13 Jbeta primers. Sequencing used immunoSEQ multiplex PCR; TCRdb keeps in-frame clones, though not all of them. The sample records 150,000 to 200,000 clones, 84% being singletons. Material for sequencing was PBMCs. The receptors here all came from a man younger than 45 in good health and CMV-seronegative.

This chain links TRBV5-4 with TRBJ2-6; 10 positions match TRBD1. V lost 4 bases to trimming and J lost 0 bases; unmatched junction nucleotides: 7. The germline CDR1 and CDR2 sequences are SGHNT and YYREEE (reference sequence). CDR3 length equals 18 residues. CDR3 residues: CASSTGQGISSGANVLTF. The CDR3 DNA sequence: TGTGCCAGCAGCACGGGACAGGGGATAAGCTCTGGGGCCAACGTCCTGACTTTC.

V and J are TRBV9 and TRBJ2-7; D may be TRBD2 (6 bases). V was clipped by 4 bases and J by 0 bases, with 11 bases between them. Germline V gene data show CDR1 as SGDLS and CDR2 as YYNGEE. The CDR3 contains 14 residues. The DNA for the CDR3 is TGTGCCAGCAGCACCTCGGGGGTCTCCTACGAGCAGTACTTC. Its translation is CASSTSGVSYEQYF. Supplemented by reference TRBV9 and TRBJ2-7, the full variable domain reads DSGVTQTPKHLITATGQRVTLRCSPRSGDLSVYWYQQSLDQGLQFLIQYYNGEERAKGNILERFSAQQFPDLHSELNLSSLELGDSALYFCASSTSGVSYEQYFGPGTRLTVT.

The CDR3 region is CASSPPGGYNEQFF. CDR3 coding DNA: TGTGCCAGCAGTCCGCCGGGAGGGTACAATGAGCAGTTCTTC. This chain links TRBV6-1 with TRBJ2-1; 8 positions agree with TRBD2. Germline values: CDR1 MNHNS, CDR2 SASEGT. With 5 bases clipped from V and 4 bases from J, the junction kept 4 bases outside the gene matches. The CDR3 contains 14 residues.

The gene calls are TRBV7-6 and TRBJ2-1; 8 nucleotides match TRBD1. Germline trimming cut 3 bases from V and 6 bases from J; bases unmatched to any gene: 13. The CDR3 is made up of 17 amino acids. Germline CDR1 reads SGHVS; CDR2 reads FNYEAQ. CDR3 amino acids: CASSLISETGAVNEQFF. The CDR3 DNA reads TGTGCCAGCAGCTTGATATCCGAGACAGGGGCGGTCAATGAGCAGTTCTTC.

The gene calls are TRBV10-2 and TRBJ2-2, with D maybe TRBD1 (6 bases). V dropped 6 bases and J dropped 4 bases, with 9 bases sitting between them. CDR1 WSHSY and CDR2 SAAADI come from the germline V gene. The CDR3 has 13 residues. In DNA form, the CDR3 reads TGCGCCAGCAGACAGGGTACCACCGGGGAGCTGTTTTTT. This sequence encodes CASRQGTTGELFF.

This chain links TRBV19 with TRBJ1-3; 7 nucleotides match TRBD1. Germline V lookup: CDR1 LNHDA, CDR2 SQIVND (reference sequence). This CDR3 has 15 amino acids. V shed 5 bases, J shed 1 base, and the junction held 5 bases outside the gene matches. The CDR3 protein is CASSYGQVSGNTIYF. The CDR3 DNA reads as TGTGCCAGTAGTTACGGACAGGTATCTGGAAACACCATATATTTT.

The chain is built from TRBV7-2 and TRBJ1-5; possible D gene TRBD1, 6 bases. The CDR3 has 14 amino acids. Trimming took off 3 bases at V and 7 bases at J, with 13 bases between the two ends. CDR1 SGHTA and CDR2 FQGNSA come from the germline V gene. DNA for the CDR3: TGTGCCAGCAGCTTTTTCCCACAGGGCCAGCCCCAGCATTTT. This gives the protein CASSFFPQGQPQHF.

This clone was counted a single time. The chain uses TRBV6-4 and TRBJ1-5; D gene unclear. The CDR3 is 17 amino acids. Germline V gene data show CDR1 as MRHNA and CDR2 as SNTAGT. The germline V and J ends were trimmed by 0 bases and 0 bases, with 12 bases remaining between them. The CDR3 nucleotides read TGTGCCAGCAGTGACTCAAGTGGCAGGTCTAGCAATCAGCCCCAGCATTTT. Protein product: CASSDSSGRSSNQPQHF.

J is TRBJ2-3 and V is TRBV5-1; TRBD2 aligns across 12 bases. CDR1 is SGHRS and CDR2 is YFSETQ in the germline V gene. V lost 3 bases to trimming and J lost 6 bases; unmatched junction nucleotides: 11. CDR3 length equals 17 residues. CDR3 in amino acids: CASSYDPSGGASDTQYF. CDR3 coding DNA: TGCGCCAGCAGCTATGATCCTAGCGGGGGGGCGTCGGATACGCAGTATTTT.

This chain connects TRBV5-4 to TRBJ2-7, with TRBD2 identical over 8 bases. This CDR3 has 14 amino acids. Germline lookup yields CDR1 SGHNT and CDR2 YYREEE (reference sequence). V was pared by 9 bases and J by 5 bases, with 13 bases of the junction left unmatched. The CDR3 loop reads CATQNGGALHEQYF. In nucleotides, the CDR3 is TGTGCCACCCAAAACGGGGGGGCTCTGCACGAGCAGTACTTC.

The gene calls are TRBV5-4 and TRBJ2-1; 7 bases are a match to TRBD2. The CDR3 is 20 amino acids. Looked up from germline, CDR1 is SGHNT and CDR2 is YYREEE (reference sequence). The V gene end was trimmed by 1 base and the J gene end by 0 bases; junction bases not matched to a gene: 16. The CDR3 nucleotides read TGTGCCAGCAGCTTGTTTGGGTCTAGCGGCCTTAGCGACTCCTACAATGAGCAGTTCTTC. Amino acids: CASSLFGSSGLSDSYNEQFF.

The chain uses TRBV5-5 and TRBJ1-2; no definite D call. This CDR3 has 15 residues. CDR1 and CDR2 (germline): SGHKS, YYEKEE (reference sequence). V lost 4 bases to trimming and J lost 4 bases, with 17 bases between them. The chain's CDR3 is CASSPNAAETYGYTF. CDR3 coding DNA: TGTGCCAGCAGCCCAAACGCCGCGGAGACCTATGGCTACACCTTC.